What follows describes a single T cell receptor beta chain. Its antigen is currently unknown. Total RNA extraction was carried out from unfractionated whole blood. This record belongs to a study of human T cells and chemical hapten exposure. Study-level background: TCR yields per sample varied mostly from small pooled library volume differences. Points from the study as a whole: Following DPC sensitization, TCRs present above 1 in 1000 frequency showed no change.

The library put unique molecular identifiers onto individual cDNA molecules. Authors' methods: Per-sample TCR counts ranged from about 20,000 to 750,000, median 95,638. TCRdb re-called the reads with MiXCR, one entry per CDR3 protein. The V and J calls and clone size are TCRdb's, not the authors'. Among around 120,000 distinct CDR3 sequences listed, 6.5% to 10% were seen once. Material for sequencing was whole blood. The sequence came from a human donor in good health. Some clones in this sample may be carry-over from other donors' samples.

CDR3 DNA: TGTGCCAGCAGCGCGACCGGGACAGGGGCCTACAATGAGCAGTTCTTC. This translates into CASSATGTGAYNEQFF. The V gene is TRBV6-2 or TRBV6-3, the J gene TRBJ2-1; 10 bases agree with TRBD1. This CDR3 comprises 16 residues. CDR1 and CDR2 from the germline V gene are MNHEY and SVGEGT. The trim removed 6 bases at V and 2 bases at J, leaving 7 bases unmatched.